These T cell receptor beta chains were read from a single sample in a study of long-term antiretroviral therapy in people with HIV. The assay was immunoSEQ multiplex PCR, and TCRdb's table has in-frame clones only and misses some. The sample yields about 22,000 clones, 85% to 90% seen once. Sequencing used unsorted PBMCs, obtained 1.3 years after starting antiretroviral therapy. The receptors here all came from a man between 60 and 70 years old with HIV. Both conserved end residues are part of each CDR3. Fields, in order: clone size, V gene, J gene, D gene, CDR3 DNA, CDR3 protein. The D gene is left open where the match is weak. The size of a clone is reported for some rows only, either as once, few or many, or as a class for expanded clones.

>NA|TRBV27|TRBJ2-7|TRBD2
TGTGCCAGCAGTTTTCTGAATAGCGGGAGCTACGAGCAGTACTTC
CASSFLNSGSYEQYF
>NA|TRBV18|TRBJ2-5|NA
TGTGCCAGCTCACTCGTAGTCAGACAAGAGACCCAGTACTTC
CASSLVVRQETQYF
>NA|TRBV7-2|TRBJ2-1|NA
TGTGCCAGCAGCTTAGTGTATGATGAGCAGTTCTTC
CASSLVYDEQFF
>NA|TRBV30|TRBJ2-3|TRBD2
TGTGCCTGGAGTCTAGGACTAGCGGACACAGATACGCAGTATTTT
CAWSLGLADTDTQYF
>NA|TRBV6-1|TRBJ1-5|TRBD1
TGTGCCAGCACCCTGGGACAGGGAGGCAATCAGCCCCAGCATTTT
CASTLGQGGNQPQHF
>NA|TRBV6-5|TRBJ2-3|NA
TGTGCCAGCAGTTATAGAGCTACAGATACGCAGTATTTT
CASSYRATDTQYF
>once|TRBV30|TRBJ1-4|TRBD1
TGTGCCTGGCGCCCGGGACAGGGGGGTCCTAATGAAAAACTGTTTTTT
CAWRPGQGGPNEKLFF
>NA|TRBV6-5|TRBJ1-1|NA
TGTGCCAGCTTAGGGGGGGACACTGAAGCTTTCTTT
CASLGGDTEAFF
>NA|TRBV29-1|TRBJ1-2|NA
TGCAGCGCCGTCCCAGGAGGTGGGGGCTATGGCTACACCTTC
CSAVPGGGGYGYTF
>NA|TRBV6-5|TRBJ2-3|NA
TGTGCCAGCAGCCAGTGGCAGGGGGGAGATACGCAGTATTTT
CASSQWQGGDTQYF
>NA|TRBV30|TRBJ2-5|NA
TGTGCCTGGAGTAAGGGCGGAGGGACCCAGTACTTC
CAWSKGGGTQYF
>NA|TRBV5-6|TRBJ2-7|TRBD2
TGTGCCAGCATCTCTCTAGCGGGAGCGGTCCTCGAGCAGTACTTC
CASISLAGAVLEQYF
>NA|TRBV5-5|TRBJ1-6|NA
TGTGCCAGCAGCTTGGGGGGTAAACTAAGGTCCTATAATTCACCCCTCCACTTT
CASSLGGKLRSYNSPLHF
>few|TRBV7-8|TRBJ1-1|TRBD1
TGTGCCAGCAGCTTAGTTGCAGGGGGTGGAAACACTGAAGCTTTCTTT
CASSLVAGGGNTEAFF
>NA|TRBV5-1|TRBJ2-1|TRBD2
TGCGCCAGCAGCTACCGAGCGGGAGAAAACAATGAGCAGTTCTTC
CASSYRAGENNEQFF
>NA|TRBV28|TRBJ1-2|NA
TGTGCCAGCAGCCCAACAATTTATGGCTACACCTTC
CASSPTIYGYTF
>once|TRBV5-1|TRBJ2-7|NA
TGCGCCAGCAGCCCCTGGGCGGACGAGCCCGGGACCTACGAGCAGTACTTC
CASSPWADEPGTYEQYF
>NA|TRBV6-6|TRBJ2-6|NA
TGTGCCAGCAGTGGGGGTGCTGGGGCCAACGTCCTGACTTTC
CASSGGAGANVLTF
>NA|TRBV5-1|TRBJ1-1|NA
TGCGCCAGCCGCCCGAATGAGATAGGGACGGCAGGGATGAACACTGAAGCTTTCTTT
CASRPNEIGTAGMNTEAFF
>NA|TRBV9|TRBJ1-2|NA
TGTGCCAGCAGCGATGATGTCGTGTTTGGGGGCTACACCTTC
CASSDDVVFGGYTF
>NA|TRBV18|TRBJ2-5|TRBD2
TGTGCCAGCTCCCCCCCAGGCAGCGGGGGCCGCCAAGAGACCCAGTACTTC
CASSPPGSGGRQETQYF
>NA|TRBV6-6|TRBJ2-1|NA
TGTGCCAGCAGCCTCGGGCAATTCAATGAGCAGTTCTTC
CASSLGQFNEQFF
>NA|TRBV6-1|TRBJ1-2|NA
TGTGCCAGCAGTGAACTTTATCAAGGTTCGGGATATGGCTACACCTTC
CASSELYQGSGYGYTF
>NA|TRBV7-9|TRBJ2-7|NA
TGTGCCAGCAGCTTAGGGCAGAATCCCTACGAGCAGTACTTC
CASSLGQNPYEQYF
>NA|TRBV6-1|TRBJ2-7|TRBD2
TGTGCCAGCAGTGGGATAGCGGGTTTCACCCACGAGCAGTACTTC
CASSGIAGFTHEQYF
>NA|TRBV5-6|TRBJ2-5|NA
TGTGCCAGCAGCTTCTCAATGGCCCAAGAGACCCAGTACTTC
CASSFSMAQETQYF
>NA|TRBV9|TRBJ2-5|NA
TGTGCCAGCAGCGTAGGAACGAGCATAGCGGAGACCCAGTACTTC
CASSVGTSIAETQYF
>NA|TRBV30|TRBJ1-2|NA
TGTGCCTGGACTACCACAGGGACGTATGGCTACACCTTC
CAWTTTGTYGYTF
>few|TRBV9|TRBJ2-5|NA
TGTGCCAGCAGCGTAGCGGGCAGGGTGGGTGAGACCCAGTACTTC
CASSVAGRVGETQYF
>NA|TRBV6-5|TRBJ2-7|TRBD2
TGTGCCAGCAGTTATCAGCGGGGGGTTTCCTACGAGCAGTACTTC
CASSYQRGVSYEQYF
>NA|TRBV5-3|TRBJ1-1|NA
TGTGCCAGAAGCTTACCGACAGTCACTGAAGCTTTCTTT
CARSLPTVTEAFF
>NA|TRBV2|TRBJ2-5|TRBD2
TGTGCCAACTCAGGACTAGCAGAAGAGACCCAGTACTTC
CANSGLAEETQYF
>NA|TRBV9|TRBJ2-1|TRBD2
TGTGCCAGCAGTATTAGCGGGTACAATGAGCAGTTCTTC
CASSISGYNEQFF
>NA|TRBV27|TRBJ2-3|NA
TGTGCCAGCTTTCGGCGGGTTGGTGGAGATACGCAGTATTTT
CASFRRVGGDTQYF
>once|TRBV6-6|TRBJ2-6|NA
TGTGCCAGCACCGACAGAAGCTCTGGGGCCAACGTCCTGACTTTC
CASTDRSSGANVLTF
>NA|TRBV18|TRBJ2-2|TRBD2
TGTGCCAGCTCACCACCGAAAGCGGGGGGCCGGTACGGGGAGCTGTTTTTT
CASSPPKAGGRYGELFF
>once|TRBV5-1|TRBJ2-4|TRBD1
TGCGCCAGCAGCTTGGCGGGACAGGAACTAGCCAAAAACATTCAGTACTTC
CASSLAGQELAKNIQYF
>NA|TRBV5-1|TRBJ1-4|NA
TGCGCCAGCAGCCCGGAGGCGAGCGAAAAACTGTTTTTT
CASSPEASEKLFF
>NA|TRBV15|TRBJ1-2|NA
TGTGCCACCAGCAGAGGGCAGAACTACTATGGCTACACCTTC
CATSRGQNYYGYTF
>NA|TRBV7-8|TRBJ2-5|NA
TGTGCCAGCAGCTTAGGGTGGGGGGTTGAGACCCAGTACTTC
CASSLGWGVETQYF
>NA|TRBV6-5|TRBJ1-1|NA
TGTGCCAGCAGTTACATGGCAGGAAACACTGAAGCTTTCTTT
CASSYMAGNTEAFF
>NA|TRBV10-3|TRBJ2-1|NA
TGTGCCATCAGTGAGTCGAGGCTAGAACGGTCTCAGTTCTTC
CAISESRLERSQFF
>NA|TRBV10-3|TRBJ1-4|TRBD1
TGTGCCACTCACAGGGGGGCTAATGAAAAACTGTTTTTT
CATHRGANEKLFF
>once|TRBV27|TRBJ2-7|NA
TGTGCCAGCAGTTTTAAGGGACGCCGGGACTCCTTCGGCGAGCAGTACTTC
CASSFKGRRDSFGEQYF
>NA|TRBV10-3|TRBJ2-5|TRBD2
TGTGCCATCAGTGAGTCTATTGGTGTAGCGGGGGGTCCTGGACTCTCAGAGACCCAGTACTTC
CAISESIGVAGGPGLSETQYF
>NA|TRBV5-4|TRBJ2-3|TRBD2
TGTGCCAGCAGCCTCACTAGCGATGACACAGATACGCAGTATTTT
CASSLTSDDTDTQYF
>NA|TRBV4-1|TRBJ2-3|TRBD2
TGCGCCAGCAGCCAAGAAGGTGGGGGGCTAGCGGGAGATACGCAGTATTTT
CASSQEGGGLAGDTQYF
>NA|TRBV7-3|TRBJ2-1|NA
TGTGCCAGCAGCTTACTGGCGGGGAACAATGAGCAGTTCTTC
CASSLLAGNNEQFF
>NA|TRBV30|TRBJ1-1|NA
TGTGCCTGGAGTGTACTAGTAGTGGGCGGAGAAGGGAGCTTT
CAWSVLVVGGEGSF